A selection of T cell receptor beta chains follows, all from one sample in a study of Ad26.COV2.S vaccination and SARS-CoV-2 variants. TCRdb keeps only in-frame clones here, not all; method: immunoSEQ multiplex PCR. The table has around 250,000 clones, about 87% seen once. Sample: peripheral blood, taken in a trial of Ad26.COV2.S vaccine versus placebo. The receptors come from a person between 18 and 60 years old who received the Ad26.COV2.S COVID-19 vaccine or a placebo. CDR3s include the opening cysteine and the closing phenylalanine or tryptophan. D genes are given only for firm matches. Size values are once, few and many counts, or a class for expanded clones, and some rows have none.

d_call j_call v_call clone_size cdr3_aa cdr3_nt
NA TRBJ2-1 TRBV18 NA CASSPDVGGLEQFF TGTGCCAGCTCACCAGATGTGGGCGGGCTGGAGCAGTTCTTC
TRBD2 TRBJ2-5 TRBV5-4 few CASSLAGLAETQYF TGTGCCAGCAGCTTGGCGGGACTAGCGGAGACCCAGTACTTC
NA TRBJ1-3 TRBV6-5 NA CASKRGPSGNTIYF TGTGCCAGCAAACGCGGGCCCTCTGGAAACACCATATATTTT
NA TRBJ2-4 TRBV4-3 NA CASSQDWGRRGVGKNIQYF TGCGCCAGCAGCCAAGATTGGGGTAGGCGCGGGGTGGGCAAAAACATTCAGTACTTC
TRBD2 TRBJ2-3 TRBV10-3 NA CATTSGYTDTQYF TGTGCCACCACTAGCGGGTACACAGATACGCAGTATTTT
TRBD1 TRBJ2-1 TRBV18 NA CASSPSTGQGYNEQFF TGTGCCAGCTCACCTTCTACGGGACAGGGTTACAATGAGCAGTTCTTC
NA TRBJ1-1 TRBV5-6 NA CASSPPDSNTEAFF TGTGCCAGCAGCCCCCCGGACAGCAACACTGAAGCTTTCTTT
NA TRBJ1-1 TRBV2 NA CASRQTQGTGGAFF TGTGCCAGCAGACAGACTCAGGGAACGGGCGGAGCTTTCTTT
NA TRBJ1-5 TRBV28 NA CASSFVPPEGQPQHF TGTGCCAGCAGTTTTGTACCCCCAGAGGGGCAGCCCCAGCATTTT
NA TRBJ1-1 TRBV7-9 NA CASSLAGEAFF TGTGCCAGCAGCTTAGCGGGGGAAGCTTTCTTT
NA TRBJ2-6 TRBV5-1 NA CASSPDGTGANVLTF TGCGCCAGCAGCCCGGACGGGACTGGGGCCAACGTCCTGACTTTC
TRBD1 TRBJ2-7 TRBV6-1 NA CASSERTGLEQYF TGTGCCAGCAGTGAAAGGACAGGCCTCGAGCAGTACTTC
NA TRBJ1-2 TRBV6-5 NA CASSLTQGSYGYTF TGTGCCAGCAGTCTAACCCAGGGTAGCTATGGCTACACCTTC
TRBD1 TRBJ1-3 TRBV11-2 few CASSLGTGWGNTIYF TGTGCCAGCAGCCTTGGGACAGGGTGGGGAAACACCATATATTTT
NA TRBJ2-3 TRBV21-1 NA CASSRAPDTQYF TGTGCCAGCAGCAGGGCGCCAGATACGCAGTATTTT
NA TRBJ2-3 TRBV6-4 NA CASSDSGDSTDTQYF TGTGCCAGCAGTGACAGCGGTGATAGCACAGATACGCAGTATTTT
NA TRBJ2-3 TRBV21-1 NA CASSSLRETTDTQYF TGTGCCAGCAGCAGTCTCCGGGAGACGACAGATACGCAGTATTTT
TRBD1 TRBJ1-2 TRBV6-6 once CASSYSSGGVNGYTF TGTGCCAGCAGTTACTCTTCAGGGGGGGTAAATGGCTACACCTTC
TRBD1 TRBJ1-1 TRBV5-1 NA CASSFPSTGRTEAFF TGCGCCAGCAGCTTCCCTTCGACAGGGAGGACTGAAGCTTTCTTT
NA TRBJ2-3 TRBV18 NA CASSLGTGTDTQYF TGTGCCAGCTCACTCGGCACGGGGACCGATACGCAGTATTTT
TRBD1 TRBJ2-6 TRBV5-5 NA CASSYDRASGANVLTF TGTGCCAGCAGCTACGACAGGGCCTCTGGGGCCAACGTCCTGACTTTC
NA TRBJ2-7 TRBV19 once CASSLDTASYEQYF TGTGCCAGTAGTCTGGACACGGCATCCTACGAGCAGTACTTC
NA TRBJ2-2 TRBV29-1 NA CSVDRGDTGELFF TGCAGCGTTGACAGGGGAGACACCGGGGAGCTGTTTTTT
TRBD2 TRBJ2-3 TRBV29-1 NA CSVEDRRLAGVLDTQYF TGCAGCGTTGAAGACCGAAGACTAGCGGGAGTTTTGGATACGCAGTATTTT
NA TRBJ2-2 TRBV6-5 NA CASSYSGRPGELFF TGTGCCAGCAGTTATTCAGGGCGTCCGGGGGAGCTGTTTTTT
TRBD1 TRBJ1-1 TRBV11-2 NA CASSLPAQGMNTEAFF TGTGCCAGCAGCTTACCAGCACAGGGGATGAACACTGAAGCTTTCTTT
NA TRBJ2-1 TRBV19 NA CASSINARTYNEQFF TGTGCCAGTAGTATAAACGCGAGAACCTACAATGAGCAGTTCTTC
NA TRBJ2-7 TRBV12-3/TRBV12-4 NA CASRTDISYEQYF TGTGCCAGCCGGACGGACATCTCCTACGAGCAGTACTTC
NA TRBJ1-3 TRBV6-5 NA CASSYSGAWGNTIYF TGTGCCAGCAGTTACTCGGGGGCTTGGGGAAACACCATATATTTT
NA TRBJ1-2 TRBV6-6 NA CASSNSDTIYGYTF TGTGCCAGCAGCAACTCGGACACGATCTATGGCTACACCTTC
NA TRBJ2-7 TRBV2 NA CASSVPVISSYEQYF TGTGCCAGCAGTGTTCCGGTAATTAGCTCCTACGAGCAGTACTTC
NA TRBJ1-3 TRBV7-3 NA CASNACAWGSGNTIYF TGTGCCAGCAACGCCTGTGCGTGGGGATCTGGAAACACCATATATTTT
NA TRBJ1-2 TRBV6-5 NA CASSYNGYGYTF TGTGCCAGCAGTTACAATGGCTATGGCTACACCTTC
TRBD1 TRBJ1-1 TRBV18 NA CASSPGQENTEAFF TGTGCCAGCTCACCCGGACAGGAGAACACTGAAGCTTTCTTT
NA TRBJ1-4 TRBV18 NA CASSPGLPRREKLFF TGTGCCAGCTCACCGGGACTCCCGAGGAGGGAAAAACTGTTTTTT
NA TRBJ2-6 TRBV6-1 NA CASSEGITGANVLTF TGTGCCAGCAGTGAAGGGATCACTGGGGCCAACGTCCTGACTTTC
NA TRBJ2-2 TRBV19 few CASSVRSGSKGGELFF TGTGCCAGTAGTGTTCGTAGCGGCTCCAAGGGCGGGGAGCTGTTTTTT
NA TRBJ2-7 TRBV6-1 once CASSEGYEQYF TGTGCCAGCAGTGAGGGGTACGAGCAGTACTTC
TRBD1 TRBJ2-7 TRBV9 NA CASSDSQGGYEQYF TGTGCCAGCAGCGATTCACAGGGGGGCTACGAGCAGTACTTC
NA TRBJ2-5 TRBV4-1 NA CASSYRVSLETQYF TGCGCCAGCAGCTACAGGGTGTCGTTAGAGACCCAGTACTTC
NA TRBJ1-3 TRBV5-1 NA CASSLDSASGNTIYF TGCGCCAGCAGCTTGGACAGCGCCTCTGGAAACACCATATATTTT
TRBD2 TRBJ2-1 TRBV30 NA CACGGSTSGYNEQFF TGTGCCTGCGGAGGTTCCACTAGCGGATACAATGAGCAGTTCTTC
NA TRBJ2-3 TRBV25-1 NA CASRKGGASTDTQYF TGTGCCAGCAGGAAAGGAGGGGCTTCGACAGATACGCAGTATTTT
NA TRBJ2-7 TRBV10-3 few CAISESGFYEQYF TGTGCCATCAGTGAGTCTGGCTTTTACGAGCAGTACTTC
TRBD2 TRBJ2-3 TRBV9 NA CASSVDPTSGTDTQYF TGTGCCAGCAGCGTAGACCCTACTAGCGGCACAGATACGCAGTATTTT
NA TRBJ1-4 TRBV30 NA CAWGRNEKLFF TGTGCCTGGGGTCGGAATGAAAAACTGTTTTTT
NA TRBJ1-1 TRBV2 NA CASSEQEVYTEAFF TGTGCCAGCAGTGAACAGGAGGTTTACACTGAAGCTTTCTTT
TRBD2 TRBJ2-1 TRBV5-4 NA CASSRGLDFSYNEQFF TGTGCCAGCAGCAGGGGACTAGACTTCTCCTACAATGAGCAGTTCTTC
NA TRBJ1-1 TRBV4-3 NA CASSRDGSTEAFF TGCGCCAGCAGCCGGGACGGGAGCACTGAAGCTTTCTTT
NA TRBJ1-2 TRBV4-2 NA CASSQARGRHYGYTF TGTGCCAGCAGCCAAGCCCGGGGTAGACACTATGGCTACACCTTC
NA TRBJ2-3 TRBV18 NA CASSLLQGQGSTDTQYF TGTGCCAGCTCACTCCTCCAAGGTCAGGGTAGCACAGATACGCAGTATTTT
TRBD1 TRBJ1-2 TRBV5-1 NA CASSLGRTGSNYGYTF TGCGCCAGCAGCTTGGGGAGGACAGGGAGTAACTATGGCTACACCTTC
TRBD2 TRBJ2-3 TRBV10-2 NA CASSEYSGRAASTDTQYF TGCGCCAGCAGTGAGTATAGCGGGAGGGCCGCTAGCACAGATACGCAGTATTTT
TRBD2 TRBJ2-4 TRBV30 NA CAWSVRPSGPRVAKNIQYF TGTGCCTGGAGTGTAAGGCCTAGCGGGCCGCGGGTGGCCAAAAACATTCAGTACTTC
TRBD1 TRBJ1-2 TRBV7-9 NA CASSLGTGDGLRPNYGYTF TGTGCCAGCAGCTTAGGGACAGGGGATGGCCTAAGGCCTAACTATGGCTACACCTTC
TRBD1 TRBJ2-7 TRBV24-1 NA CATSDGQGNEQYF TGTGCCACCAGTGATGGACAGGGGAACGAGCAGTACTTC
NA TRBJ1-4 TRBV29-1 NA CSVDGGRGEKLFF TGCAGCGTTGACGGGGGGCGCGGTGAAAAACTGTTTTTT
NA TRBJ2-5 TRBV7-8 NA CASSFLGYTQETQYF TGTGCCAGCAGCTTCCTGGGTTATACGCAAGAGACCCAGTACTTC